Following are 13 T cell receptor beta chains from one sample sequenced in a study of T cells in localized non-small cell lung cancer. Repertoires were generated with immunoSEQ multiplex PCR, while TCRdb's copy carries only in-frame clones and drops some. The sample contains fewer than 90,000 clones, around three quarters of which appear only once. The starting material was PBMCs, obtained before any cancer treatment. The origin of the receptors is a man between 40 and 70 years old with stage II squamous cell lung carcinoma.

The rearrangement joins TRBV6-5 to TRBJ2-1; the match to TRBD1 covers 7 bases. The germline V gene has CDR1 MNHEY and CDR2 SVGAGI. The length of the CDR3 is 15 residues. Losses at the gene ends were 4 bases for V and 5 bases for J; bases not matched to a gene: 8. The CDR3 loop reads CASSSRWTGNNEQFF. The CDR3 DNA follows: TGTGCCAGCAGTTCCCGCTGGACAGGTAACAATGAGCAGTTCTTC.

This chain uses TRBV15 with TRBJ1-2, with a possible D match to TRBD1 (5 bases). The CDR3 has 14 residues. Germline V gene lookup returns CDR1 LNHNV and CDR2 YYDKDF (reference sequence). Trimming shortened V by 1 base and J by 8 bases, and 14 bases separated the two germline ends. The CDR3 protein is CATSRGRGAVGYTF. CDR3 DNA sequence: TGTGCCACCAGCAGAGGGAGAGGGGCAGTCGGCTACACCTTC. Based on the CDR3 plus reference TRBV15 and TRBJ1-2, the full variable domain is DAMVIQNPRYQVTQFGKPVTLSCSQTLNHNVMYWYQQKSSQAPKLLFHYYDKDFNNEADTPDNFQSRRPNTSFCFLDIRSPGLGDTAMYLCATSRGRGAVGYTFGSGTRLTVV.

This chain uses TRBV7-8 with TRBJ2-2; D not resolved. Trimming removed 3 bases from V and 0 bases from J, with 5 bases in between. This CDR3 has 14 residues. Germline CDR1 is SGHVS and CDR2 is FQNEAQ. The CDR3: CASSFSTNTGELFF. CDR3 in DNA: TGTGCCAGCAGCTTCTCTACGAACACCGGGGAGCTGTTTTTT.

The chain employs TRBV4-2 and TRBJ1-5; 7 bases align to TRBD1. Trimming cost V 4 bases and J 5 bases; bases outside gene matches: 8. In germline, CDR1 is LGHNA, CDR2 YNFKEQ. The CDR3 has 15 residues. CDR3: CASSPKDRFDQPQHF. The CDR3 nucleotides read TGTGCCAGCAGCCCAAAGGACAGGTTTGATCAGCCCCAGCATTTT.

The rearrangement uses TRBV4-3 and TRBJ1-5; the D gene is possibly TRBD1 (5 bases). V was trimmed by 1 base and J by 6 bases, leaving 10 bases between them. Germline V gene lookup returns CDR1 LGHNA and CDR2 YSLEER. This CDR3 is built from 14 residues. The CDR3 spells CASSQVTGGQPQHF. CDR3 coding DNA: TGCGCCAGCAGCCAAGTAACAGGCGGTCAGCCCCAGCATTTT.

The J gene is TRBJ1-1, the V gene TRBV7-2, with unresolved D. The CDR3 has 14 amino acids. The V and J ends lost 5 bases and 1 base respectively, with 11 bases between them. The germline V gene has CDR1 SGHTA and CDR2 FQGNSA. CDR3 in amino acids: CASSAVGGNTEAFF. The CDR3 nucleotides read TGTGCCAGCAGCGCCGTAGGAGGGAACACTGAAGCTTTCTTT.

This chain uses TRBV6-6 with TRBJ2-2, with D perhaps matching TRBD2 (5 bases). Germline loops: CDR1 MNHNY, CDR2 SVGAGI (reference sequence). Trimming took off 0 bases at V and 8 bases at J, with 7 bases between the two ends. The length of the CDR3 is 13 residues. The CDR3 DNA reads as TGTGCCAGCAGTTACTCACTAGTTGGGGAGCTGTTTTTT. As protein: CASSYSLVGELFF.

V usage is TRBV2 and J usage is TRBJ2-7; D not certain. V gave up 4 bases and J gave up 4 bases, with 8 bases separating them. Looked up from germline, CDR1 is SNHLY and CDR2 is FYNNEI. The CDR3 has 12 amino acids. The CDR3 DNA reads TGTGCCAGCAGTGCCTCGCGATACGAGCAGTACTTC. Encoded protein: CASSASRYEQYF.

The chain carries TRBV6-5 and TRBJ1-2, with D perhaps TRBD1 (5 bases). CDR1 and CDR2 from the germline V gene are MNHEY and SVGAGI. Trimming took 2 bases from V and 5 from J, leaving 6 bases between them. The CDR3 contains 12 residues. The CDR3 nucleotides are TGTGCCAGCAGTTACGGGGGATATGGCTACACCTTC. This codes for CASSYGGYGYTF.

CDR3 in amino acids: CASSDSGSGRANEQFF. CDR3 sequence (DNA): TGTGCCAGCAGTGACTCGGGTAGCGGGAGGGCCAATGAGCAGTTCTTC. V usage is TRBV6-4 and J usage is TRBJ2-1, with 11 bases identical to TRBD2. The J segment lost 6 bases and the V segment lost 0 bases, leaving 4 bases of the junction unmatched. The germline gives CDR1 MRHNA, CDR2 SNTAGT. CDR3 length: 16 amino acids.

This sequence joins TRBV7-9 and TRBJ1-2, with a weak D call TRBD1 (5 bases). The V end was cut by 4 bases, the J end by 4 bases, with 19 bases between. This CDR3 region has 16 residues. Germline CDR1 reads SEHNR; CDR2 reads FQNEAQ (reference sequence). CDR3 coding DNA: TGTGCCAGCAGCTCCCCTTGGGCAGGGTCTCTCTATGGCTACACCTTC. This encodes CASSSPWAGSLYGYTF.

The chain has TRBV11-3 and TRBJ2-1; TRBD1 aligns across 10 bases. The junction had 13 bases not matched to a gene; V was cut back by 5 bases and J by 9 bases. The germline gives CDR1 SGHNT, CDR2 YENEEA. The CDR3 runs 16 residues. CDR3 amino acids: CASSKPGQGRSSEQFF. Written as DNA, the CDR3 is TGTGCCAGCAGCAAACCGGGACAGGGGAGAAGTAGTGAGCAGTTCTTC.

V gene TRBV7-9 combines with J gene TRBJ1-4, with 10 bases fitting TRBD1. This CDR3 is 15 amino acids long. The germline V gene has CDR1 SEHNR and CDR2 FQNEAQ (reference sequence). After removal of 5 bases from V and 8 bases from J, the junction contained 8 bases not matched to a gene. CDR3 protein: CASSARTGGQEKLFF. The CDR3 DNA reads as TGTGCCAGCAGCGCCCGGACAGGGGGGCAGGAAAAACTGTTTTTT.